This entry concerns a single TCR beta chain. This entry is derived from a study of response to subunit inactivated influenza vaccine. Each CDR3 protein is one row after TCRdb ran MiXCR on the RT-PCR reads. The sample contains some 500,000 distinct CDR3 sequences, under 15% of which appear only once. Germline V gene sequence: CDR1 SGHKS, CDR2 YYEKEE (reference sequence). After removal of 4 bases from V and 4 bases from J, the junction contained 6 bases not matched to a gene. This CDR3 is 15 amino acids long. V and J are TRBV5-5 and TRBJ2-7; 12 bases are shared with TRBD2. Here the sequenced sample was PBMCs from blood, taken about 40 days after vaccination. This clonotype originated in a man over 45 who received an inactivated influenza vaccine. CDR3 protein: CASSPTSGGIYEQYF. The CDR3 DNA reads as TGTGCCAGCAGCCCGACTAGCGGGGGCATTTACGAGCAGTACTTC.